The 9 T cell receptor beta chains reported below all come from one sample, sequenced in a study of beta chain features in type 1 diabetes. The isolated RNA, all of it, was reverse transcribed, so expressed TCRB transcripts were what got sequenced. Only in-frame clones appear in the TCRdb table, and some are missing; sequencing was by immunoSEQ multiplex PCR. This sample has 200,000 to 300,000 clones, with around 14% found just once. Source material: naive CD4+ T cells from blood. These receptors were collected from a woman aged 40 to 50 in good health.

This chain uses TRBV7-9 with TRBJ1-2; 10 positions agree with TRBD1. CDR1 is SEHNR, CDR2 FQNEAQ, per germline (reference sequence). The CDR3 runs to 13 residues. The J segment lost 8 bases and the V segment lost 1 base, leaving 1 base of the junction unmatched. Written as DNA, the CDR3 is TGTGCCAGCAGCTTAGGGGACAGGGGAGGCTACACCTTC. Translated, it gives CASSLGDRGGYTF. The full variable domain, rest sourced from reference TRBV7-9 and TRBJ1-2, is DTGVSQNPRHKITKRGQNVTFRCDPISEHNRLYWYRQTLGQGPEFLTYFQNEAQLEKSRLLSDRFSAERPKGSFSTLEIQRTEQGDSAMYLCASSLGDRGGYTFGSGTRLTVV.

This clone was counted between two and nine times. V is TRBV5-1 and J is TRBJ2-2; D might be TRBD1 (5 bases). Trimming took 4 bases from V and 4 from J, leaving 20 bases between them. The CDR3 sequence is 17 residues long. Germline V lookup: CDR1 SGHRS, CDR2 YFSETQ. CDR3 DNA: TGCGCCAGCAGCCCCCGTTTTGGGCTTCAGGGCACCGGGGAGCTGTTTTTT. Residues: CASSPRFGLQGTGELFF.

This clone was detected only a few times. For the CDR3, the DNA is TGTGCCAGCAGCCCGACGGGAAAGAACACCGGGGAGCTGTTTTTT. This codes for CASSPTGKNTGELFF. V and J are TRBV14 and TRBJ2-2, with D maybe TRBD2 (5 bases). Deletions cut 4 bases from V and 1 base from J, with 10 bases between. The germline V gene has CDR1 SGHDN and CDR2 FVKESK. The CDR3 length is 15 residues.

The V and J genes are TRBV18 and TRBJ2-7, with 10 bases lining up with TRBD1. The V and J ends lost 3 bases and 5 bases, in that order; junction bases with no gene match: 7. Germline CDR1 is KGHSH and CDR2 is LQKENI. The CDR3 has 15 amino acids. The CDR3 DNA follows: TGTGCCAGCTCACCGGGACAGGGGTTAAAAAACGAGCAGTACTTC. As protein: CASSPGQGLKNEQYF.

V usage is TRBV7-9 and J usage is TRBJ2-1; TRBD1 matches 11 bases. The CDR3 covers 15 residues. V trimming: 6 bases; J trimming: 3 bases; junction bases outside the gene matches: 4. Germline CDR1 and CDR2: SEHNR and FQNEAQ (reference sequence). The CDR3 DNA is TGTGCCAGCAGGGGGACAGGGGGGGACTACAATGAGCAGTTCTTC. This sequence encodes CASRGTGGDYNEQFF.

The chain employs TRBV2 and TRBJ2-3; 7 bases fit TRBD2. The CDR3 is 15 amino acids. J was trimmed by 0 bases and V by 4 bases; bases with no gene match: 4. Per germline, CDR1 SNHLY and CDR2 FYNNEI. The CDR3 DNA sequence: TGTGCCAGCAGTGTATGGCGGGGGAGCACAGATACGCAGTATTTT. Translated, it gives CASSVWRGSTDTQYF.

This chain links TRBV13 with TRBJ2-2; 10 bases line up with TRBD1. This CDR3 comprises 15 residues. J gave up 6 bases and V 4 bases, and 5 bases lay outside the gene matches. Looked up from germline, CDR1 is PRHDT and CDR2 is FYEKMQ (reference sequence). The CDR3 sequence: CASSSRQGASGELFF. The CDR3 DNA sequence: TGTGCCAGCAGCTCCCGACAGGGGGCATCCGGGGAGCTGTTTTTT.

This clone has just a few counts. The same CDR3 can be traced to other DNA sequences in this sample. V gene TRBV9 combines with J gene TRBJ1-2, with TRBD1 identical over 8 bases. V gave up 2 bases and J gave up 4 bases; unmatched junction bases: 1. Germline values: CDR1 SGDLS, CDR2 YYNGEE. The CDR3 runs 13 residues. The CDR3: CASSVDRGYGYTF. The CDR3 region has the DNA TGTGCCAGCAGCGTCGACAGGGGCTATGGCTACACCTTC.

This clone was found a few times. The rearrangement uses TRBV5-6 and TRBJ2-2; the match to TRBD1 covers 8 bases. Trimming removed 1 base from V and 0 bases from J; junction bases left unmatched: 5. CDR3 length equals 17 residues. In germline, CDR1 is SGHDT, CDR2 YYEEEE. The CDR3 DNA reads as TGTGCCAGCAGCTTGTTGCGGACAGGGACGAACACCGGGGAGCTGTTTTTT. The encoded protein is CASSLLRTGTNTGELFF.